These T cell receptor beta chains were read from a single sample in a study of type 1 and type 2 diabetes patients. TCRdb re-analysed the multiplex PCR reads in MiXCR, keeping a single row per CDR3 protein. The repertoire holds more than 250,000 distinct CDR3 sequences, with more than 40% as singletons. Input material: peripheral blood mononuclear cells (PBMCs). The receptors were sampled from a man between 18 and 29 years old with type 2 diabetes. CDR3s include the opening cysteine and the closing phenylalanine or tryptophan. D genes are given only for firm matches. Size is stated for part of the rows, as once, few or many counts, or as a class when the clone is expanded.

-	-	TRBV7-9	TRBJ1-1	CASSVGGQNTEAFF	TGTGCCAGCAGCGTAGGTGGTCAGAACACTGAAGCTTTCTTT
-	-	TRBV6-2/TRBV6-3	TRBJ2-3	CASRDPGGDTQYF	TGTGCCAGCCGGGACCCCGGGGGAGATACGCAGTATTTT
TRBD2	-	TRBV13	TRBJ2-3	CATSEVGTSRTRGTQYF	TGTGCCACCAGTGAGGTAGGGACTAGCAGAACGAGGGGGACGCAGTATTTT
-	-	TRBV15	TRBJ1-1	CATSRGDMNTEAFF	TGTGCCACCAGCAGAGGGGACATGAACACTGAAGCTTTCTTT
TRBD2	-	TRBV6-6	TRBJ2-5	CASSEVPREVRETQYF	TGTGCCAGCAGTGAAGTCCCGCGGGAGGTTAGGGAGACCCAGTACTTC
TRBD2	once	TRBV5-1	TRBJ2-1	CASSLGLAGLEQFF	TGCGCCAGCAGCTTGGGACTAGCGGGTCTTGAGCAGTTCTTC
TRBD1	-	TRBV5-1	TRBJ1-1	CASSLSDRAEAFF	TGTGCCAGCAGTTTATCAGACAGGGCTGAAGCTTTCTTT
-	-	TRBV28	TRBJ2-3	CASRDRAEGDTQYF	TGTGCCAGCAGAGACAGGGCGGAGGGAGATACGCAGTATTTT
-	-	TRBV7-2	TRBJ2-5	CASSTLPPPEYF	TGTGCCAGCAGCACACTACCCCCTCCCGAGTACTTC
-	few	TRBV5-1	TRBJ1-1	CASSLGRGWGSEAFF	TGCGCCAGCAGCTTGGGGAGAGGTTGGGGCTCTGAAGCTTTCTTT
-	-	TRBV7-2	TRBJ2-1	CASSLGEAYNEQFF	TGTGCCAGCAGCTTAGGGGAGGCCTACAATGAGCAGTTCTTC
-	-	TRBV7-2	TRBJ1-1	CASSLPEDTEAFF	TGTGCCAGCAGCTTGCCGGAGGACACTGAAGCTTTCTTT
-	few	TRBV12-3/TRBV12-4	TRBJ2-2	CASSFVGGTGELFF	TGTGCCAGCAGTTTCGTAGGGGGTACCGGGGAGCTGTTTTTT
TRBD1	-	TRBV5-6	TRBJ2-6	CASSLFGTGGNVLTF	TGTGCCAGCAGCTTGTTCGGGACAGGGGGTAACGTCCTGACTTTC
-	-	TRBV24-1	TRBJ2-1	CATSGRREYEQFF	TGTGCCACCAGTGGCCGGAGGGAATATGAGCAGTTCTTC
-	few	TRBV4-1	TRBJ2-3	CASSPDPHTDTQYF	TGCGCCAGCAGCCCCGATCCTCACACAGATACGCAGTATTTT
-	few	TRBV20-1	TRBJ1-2	CSATTDRRYGYTF	TGCAGTGCTACGACCGATCGAAGATATGGCTACACCTTC